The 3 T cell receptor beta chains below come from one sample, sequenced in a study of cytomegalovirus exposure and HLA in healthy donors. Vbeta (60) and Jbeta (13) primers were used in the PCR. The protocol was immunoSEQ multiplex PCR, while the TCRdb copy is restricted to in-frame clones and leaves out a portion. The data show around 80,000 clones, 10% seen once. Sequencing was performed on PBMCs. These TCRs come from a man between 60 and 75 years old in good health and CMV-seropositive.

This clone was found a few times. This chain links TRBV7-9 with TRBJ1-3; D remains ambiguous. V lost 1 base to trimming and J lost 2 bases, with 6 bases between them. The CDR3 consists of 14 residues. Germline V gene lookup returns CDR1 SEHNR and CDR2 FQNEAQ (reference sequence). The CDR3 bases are TGTGCCAGCAGCTTAGGGGCGACTGGAAACACCATATATTTT. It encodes CASSLGATGNTIYF.

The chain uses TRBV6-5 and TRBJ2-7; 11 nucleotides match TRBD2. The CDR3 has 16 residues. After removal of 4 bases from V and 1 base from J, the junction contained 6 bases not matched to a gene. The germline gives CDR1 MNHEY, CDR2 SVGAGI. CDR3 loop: CASSSGGLAVSYEQYF. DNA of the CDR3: TGTGCCAGCAGTTCCGGGGGACTAGCGGTTTCCTACGAGCAGTACTTC.

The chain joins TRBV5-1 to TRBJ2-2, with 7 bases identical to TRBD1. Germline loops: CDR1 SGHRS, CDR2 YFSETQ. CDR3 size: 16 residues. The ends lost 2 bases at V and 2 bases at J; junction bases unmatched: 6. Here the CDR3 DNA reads TGCGCCAGCAGCTTTCGGACAGGCCGCAACACCGGGGAGCTGTTTTTT. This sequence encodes CASSFRTGRNTGELFF.